These 18 T cell receptor beta chains came from one sample sequenced in a study of CD8 T cells in ankylosing spondylitis. The study, taken as a whole, reports: For ankylosing spondylitis blood, a TCR beta motif of roughly 8 highly homologous variants appeared characteristic.

Via MiXCR, TCRdb re-called the 5' RACE reads, giving one row per CDR3 protein. The sample holds some 220,000 distinct CDR3 sequences, roughly 6.6% seen once. Their antigens are not known. The sample consisted of blood, either unsorted or a sorted T cell fraction (not recorded which). The receptors were gathered from a male donor with ankylosing spondylitis.

Many counts were recorded for this clonotype. The genes are TRBV6-5 and TRBJ1-1; TRBD1 matches at 9 bases. CDR1 MNHEY and CDR2 SVGAGI come from the germline V gene. V lost 4 bases, J lost 3 bases, and 6 bases stayed unmatched. CDR3 length equals 15 residues. CDR3 protein: CASSFPGTGYTEAFF. DNA of the CDR3: TGTGCCAGCAGTTTCCCCGGGACAGGGTACACTGAAGCTTTCTTT.

This clonotype was seen only once. A read error may be the cause here, since a much bigger clone is one base away. The chain couples TRBV29-1 to TRBJ2-7; the D call may be TRBD1 or TRBD2 (5 bases each). Germline V CDR1 and CDR2: SQVTM, ANQGSEA. V was clipped by 5 bases and J by 0 bases, with 11 bases between them. The CDR3 has 13 residues. CDR3 in amino acids: CSVRKGSSYEQYF. CDR3 bases: TGCAGCGTTAGAAAGGGGAGCTCCTACGAGCAGTACTTC.

This chain connects TRBV7-6 to TRBJ2-2; TRBD1 is a possible D gene (5 bases). The V gene's germline CDR1 is SGHVS and CDR2 FNYEAQ. This CDR3 spans 17 amino acids. Deletions cut 5 bases from V and 3 bases from J, with 19 bases between. For the CDR3, the DNA is TGTGCCAGCAGCCTTTCCCCCAAGGGGCTTCACACCGGGGAGCTGTTTTTT. Translation: CASSLSPKGLHTGELFF.

This clonotype showed up many times. J is TRBJ2-2 and V is TRBV27, with D perhaps being TRBD1 or TRBD2 (5 bases each). The CDR3 contains 14 residues. Germline CDR1 reads MNHEY; CDR2 reads SMNVEV (reference sequence). Trimming shortened V by 2 bases and J by 4 bases, and 8 bases separated the two germline ends. This CDR3 reads CASSLIGTTGELFF. The DNA for the CDR3 is TGTGCCAGCAGTTTAATCGGGACCACCGGGGAGCTGTTTTTT.

At least ten counts were recorded for this clonotype. The rearrangement links TRBV2 to TRBJ2-1; 12 bases agree with TRBD2. The CDR3 is 15 amino acids. CDR1 and CDR2 (germline): SNHLY, FYNNEI. With 2 bases clipped from V and 8 bases from J, the junction kept 4 bases outside the gene matches. Here the CDR3 DNA reads TGTGCCAGCAGTGAAAGGACTAGCGGGGTCTATGAGCAGTTCTTC. This gives the protein CASSERTSGVYEQFF.

This clonotype was seen many times. The rearrangement joins TRBV9 to TRBJ2-1; TRBD2 aligns across 9 bases. CDR1 and CDR2 from the germline V gene are SGDLS and YYNGEE. J gave up 9 bases and V 4 bases, and 11 bases lay outside the gene matches. The CDR3 is made up of 15 amino acids. The CDR3 DNA reads as TGTGCCAGCAGCTTAAAGGGACTAGCCGGCGGTGAGCAGTTCTTC. Amino acid sequence: CASSLKGLAGGEQFF.

There are many counts of this clonotype. V is TRBV12-3 or TRBV12-4 and J is TRBJ1-4; D might be TRBD1 (5 bases). The length of the CDR3 is 10 residues. V lost 7 bases, J lost 8 bases, and 5 bases lay in between. CDR3 amino acids: CASKGEKLFF. CDR3 sequence (DNA): TGTGCCAGCAAGGGGGAAAAACTGTTTTTT.

This clonotype turned up a few times. V and J are TRBV5-1 and TRBJ1-1, with TRBD1 matching over 7 bases. V lost 4 bases to trimming and J lost 1 base; unmatched junction nucleotides: 7. This CDR3 spans 15 amino acids. Germline loops: CDR1 SGHRS, CDR2 YFSETQ. CDR3 loop: CASSPTGAWNTEAFF. CDR3 DNA sequence: TGCGCCAGCAGCCCCACAGGGGCCTGGAACACTGAAGCTTTCTTT.

There are many counts of this clonotype. The gene calls are TRBV9 and TRBJ2-2; TRBD1 matches 10 bases. This CDR3 has 15 residues. Germline V gives CDR1 SGDLS, CDR2 YYNGEE. Losses at the gene ends were 3 bases for V and 9 bases for J; bases not matched to a gene: 8. CDR3 sequence: CASSDDRGPSRELFF. CDR3 sequence (DNA): TGTGCCAGCAGCGACGACAGGGGGCCGAGCCGGGAGCTGTTTTTT.

This clonotype was seen at least ten times. The rearrangement links TRBV7-8 to TRBJ2-5, with D possibly matching TRBD2 (5 bases). Trimming stripped 1 base from V and 6 bases from J, with 12 bases between. CDR3 length: 14 amino acids. The germline CDR1 and CDR2 sequences are SGHVS and FQNEAQ. As DNA, the CDR3 is TGTGCCAGCAGCTTAGAGGACTCGACACAGACCCAGTACTTC. The encoded protein is CASSLEDSTQTQYF.

This clonotype was seen more than once but under ten times. V is TRBV6-2 or TRBV6-3 and J is TRBJ1-1; TRBD1 is a possible D gene (5 bases). Trimming took off 1 base at V and 7 bases at J, with 7 bases between the two ends. Per germline, CDR1 MNHEY and CDR2 SVGEGT. The CDR3 has 12 residues. The CDR3 coding sequence is TGTGCCAGCAGTTACTTGACAGATGAAGCTTTCTTT. This encodes CASSYLTDEAFF.

Turning to this clonotype: The junction departs from germline at one end; a sequencing error may be responsible. The chain joins TRBV7-9 to TRBJ2-7, with D possibly matching TRBD1 (6 bases). This CDR3 is built from 16 residues. Germline assignment: CDR1 SEHNR and CDR2 FQNEAQ (reference sequence). The CDR3 reads CTSSFMAPGAGAQQYF. As DNA, the CDR3 is TGTACCAGCAGCTTTATGGCCCCAGGGGCTGGCGCTCAGCAGTACTTC.

This clonotype was counted at least ten times. The chain recombines TRBV7-2 with TRBJ2-7; 9 bases line up with TRBD1. This CDR3 spans 15 amino acids. CDR1 is SGHTA, CDR2 FQGNSA, per germline. J lost 4 bases, V lost 0 bases, and 4 bases had no gene match. CDR3 protein: CASSLADRGGYEQYF. Here the CDR3 DNA reads TGTGCCAGCAGCTTAGCGGACAGGGGAGGGTACGAGCAGTACTTC.

This clonotype was observed at least ten times. The chain combines TRBV27 with TRBJ2-3; TRBD1 or TRBD2 may be the D gene (5 bases each). V was pared by 7 bases and J by 4 bases, with 15 bases between. The V gene's germline CDR1 is MNHEY and CDR2 SMNVEV (reference sequence). The CDR3 consists of 14 residues. The CDR3 DNA sequence: TGTGCCAGCATGATACGTTCGGGACCAGATACGCAGTATTTT. This encodes CASMIRSGPDTQYF.

The table lists this clonotype with many counts. The CDR3 is CSAESYSSTYNEQFF. As DNA, the CDR3 is TGCAGCGCTGAGAGCTATTCTAGCACCTACAATGAGCAGTTCTTC. The chain carries TRBV29-1 and TRBJ2-1; possible D gene TRBD2, 5 bases. Germline CDR1 is SQVTM and CDR2 is ANQGSEA. V lost 7 bases and J 2 bases, leaving 18 bases between the germline ends. The CDR3 covers 15 residues.

This clonotype was counted at least ten times. V is TRBV12-3 or TRBV12-4 and J is TRBJ1-5; no firm D call. This CDR3 is built from 15 residues. V was trimmed by 5 bases and J by 0 bases, leaving 11 bases between them. The CDR3 loop reads CASSLQPLSNQPQHF. The CDR3 region has the DNA TGTGCCAGCAGTCTCCAACCGCTTAGCAATCAGCCCCAGCATTTT.

This clonotype has at least ten counts. The chain couples TRBV7-9 to TRBJ2-1, with a possible D match to TRBD2 (6 bases). The CDR3 is 12 amino acids. Germline CDR1 and CDR2: SEHNR and FQNEAQ (reference sequence). V lost 4 bases, J lost 6 bases, and 7 bases lay in between. The CDR3 sequence: CASSSGLNEQFF. The CDR3 region has the DNA TGTGCCAGCAGCTCGGGACTCAATGAGCAGTTCTTC.

Only a few counts were recorded for this clonotype. The chain couples TRBV6-1 to TRBJ1-2; no clear D. This CDR3 has 14 residues. Deletions cut 2 bases from V and 2 bases from J, with 9 bases between. Germline CDR1 and CDR2: MNHNS and SASEGT. CDR3 bases: TGTGCCAGCAGTGAATCCCCGGGGAACTATGGCTACACCTTC. It specifies CASSESPGNYGYTF.